Here is one TCR beta chain with its context. Its antigen is undetermined. The sample comes from a study of cytomegalovirus exposure and HLA in healthy donors. Study-wide results and limits: While the bulk of TCR sequences proved rare, some public TCRs turned up in many donors. The authors considered a cluster of highly shared sequence variants likely to be a sequencing artifact.

This CDR3 has 15 residues. Germline V gives CDR1 MNHNS, CDR2 SASEGT. V was cut by 5 bases and J by 2 bases, with 15 bases left in between. Researchers ran the PCR with 60 Vbeta and 13 Jbeta primers. Profiled with immunoSEQ multiplex PCR; TCRdb holds only in-frame clones, not every one. The sample records fewer than 150,000 clones, 75% to 90% being singletons. This chain links TRBV6-1 with TRBJ1-2; D may be TRBD1 (5 bases). The TCR was taken from a woman aged 30 to 39 in good health and CMV-seropositive. The sequenced sample consisted of PBMCs. The CDR3 sequence is CASSILGRGNYGYTF. CDR3 DNA sequence: TGTGCCAGCAGTATTCTCGGGCGGGGGAACTATGGCTACACCTTC.